One sample yielded the 14 T cell receptor beta chains listed below, sequenced in a study of blood T cell repertoires in COVID-19 (dated by TCRdb to about 2020). The library was generated by the immunoSEQ multiplex PCR assay. Held by TCRdb, this immuneACCESS table contains in-frame sequences only and omits some clones. Under half of the omission traces to an unresolved V gene where checked; the cause of the rest is unknown. The sample table records about 40,000 clones; 80% to 90% of these occur just once. The ten largest clones take up 15% to 19% of the sample. The sequenced sample was peripheral blood. The receptors were sampled from a man aged 65 to 79 with active COVID-19.

This clone was recorded a few times. The CDR3 sequence: CASAGGYQETQYF. The DNA for the CDR3 is TGTGCCAGCGCCGGGGGGTACCAAGAGACCCAGTACTTC. The J gene is TRBJ2-5, the V gene TRBV5-4; 7 nucleotides agree with TRBD2. CDR1 and CDR2 from the germline V gene are SGHNT and YYREEE (reference sequence). This CDR3 contains 13 residues. V dropped 7 bases and J dropped 0; count of bases not matched to a gene: 3.

This sequence joins TRBV5-1 and TRBJ2-2; D is possibly TRBD1 (5 bases). Trimming left V 4 bases short and J 3 bases short, with 22 bases between. This CDR3 contains 18 residues. Germline V gives CDR1 SGHRS, CDR2 YFSETQ. In nucleotides, the CDR3 is TGCGCCAGCAGCCTACCCGACAGTCTCTGGGCCGACACCGGGGAGCTGTTTTTT. Its protein is CASSLPDSLWADTGELFF.

V usage is TRBV12-3 or TRBV12-4 and J usage is TRBJ1-2, with 8 bases lining up with TRBD1. Germline trimming cut 5 bases from V and 8 bases from J; bases unmatched to any gene: 4. The CDR3 runs to 12 residues. The CDR3 DNA is TGTGCCAGCAGTAACAGGGGGATCGGCTACACCTTC. Translated: CASSNRGIGYTF.

The chain employs TRBV5-1 and TRBJ2-3; D gene ambiguous. This CDR3 has 14 amino acids. Germline V gene sequence: CDR1 SGHRS, CDR2 YFSETQ. V was cut by 0 bases and J by 3 bases, with 8 bases left in between. The CDR3 here is CASSLAASTDTQYF. CDR3 coding DNA: TGCGCCAGCAGCTTGGCAGCGTCTACAGATACGCAGTATTTT.

This chain uses TRBV29-1 with TRBJ2-5; D gene ambiguous. Germline CDR1 reads SQVTM; CDR2 reads ANQGSEA. The CDR3 covers 13 residues. Trimming stripped 3 bases from V and 1 base from J, with 9 bases between. CDR3 DNA: TGCAGCGTTGAGACAACACGCCAAGAGACCCAGTACTTC. Residues: CSVETTRQETQYF.

V usage is TRBV4-2 and J usage is TRBJ1-1; D perhaps matches TRBD1 (5 bases). CDR3 length: 13 residues. CDR1 and CDR2 (germline): LGHNA, YNFKEQ. With 4 bases removed from V and 3 bases from J, the gap between germline ends came to 9 bases. The CDR3 spells CASSPGRYTEAFF. In nucleotides, the CDR3 is TGTGCCAGCAGCCCAGGGAGGTACACTGAAGCTTTCTTT.

This clone has a single count. This sample includes further DNA sequences coding for the same CDR3. This rearrangement joins TRBV19 to TRBJ2-3, with 11 nucleotides matching TRBD2. The V gene's germline CDR1 is LNHDA and CDR2 SQIVND (reference sequence). Unmatched junction bases numbered 0, after V lost 1 base and J lost 3 bases. The CDR3 has 15 amino acids. The CDR3 nucleotides are TGTGCCAGTAGTATAGTAGCGGGGGGGACAGATACGCAGTATTTT. This encodes CASSIVAGGTDTQYF.

The gene calls are TRBV18 and TRBJ2-5, with D perhaps TRBD2 (6 bases). This CDR3 region has 14 residues. The V end lost 6 bases, the J end lost 5 bases, and 16 bases lay between the germline ends. Germline V lookup: CDR1 KGHSH, CDR2 LQKENI. The chain's CDR3 is CASSPQGGGETQYF. CDR3 sequence (DNA): TGTGCCAGCTCCCCTCAGGGAGGAGGTGAGACCCAGTACTTC. The whole variable domain, remainder taken from reference TRBV18 and TRBJ2-5, is NAGVMQNPRHLVRRRGQEARLRCSPMKGHSHVYWYRQLPEEGLKFMVYLQKENIIDESGMPKERFSAEFPKEGPSILRIQQVVRGDSAAYFCASSPQGGGETQYFGPGTRLLVL.

The rearrangement uses TRBV5-1 and TRBJ1-6; D is undetermined. Per the germline V gene, CDR1 is SGHRS and CDR2 is YFSETQ. V lost 4 bases to trimming and J lost 3 bases, with 8 bases between them. The CDR3 sequence is 14 residues long. The CDR3 nucleotides are TGCGCCAGCAGCGGCCAGGACTATAATTCACCCCTCCACTTT. Translated: CASSGQDYNSPLHF. The variable domain in full, completed from reference TRBV5-1 and TRBJ1-6, reads KAGVTQTPRYLIKTRGQQVTLSCSPISGHRSVSWYQQTPGQGLQFLFEYFSETQRNKGNFPGRFSGRQFSNSRSEMNVSTLELGDSALYLCASSGQDYNSPLHFGNGTRLTVT.

The rearrangement links TRBV7-2 to TRBJ1-2, with 7 bases lining up with TRBD1. The germline V gene has CDR1 SGHTA and CDR2 FQGNSA. Losses at the gene ends were 7 bases for V and 4 bases for J; bases not matched to a gene: 9. The CDR3 has 14 amino acids. CDR3 DNA sequence: TGTGCCAGCACCGACGGACAGGCCGTCTATGGCTACACCTTC. This sequence encodes CASTDGQAVYGYTF.

The V and J genes are TRBV29-1 and TRBJ1-3, with 10 bases fitting TRBD1. CDR1 and CDR2 (germline): SQVTM, ANQGSEA. The CDR3 sequence is 14 residues long. After removal of 6 bases from V and 4 bases from J, the junction contained 6 bases not matched to a gene. The CDR3 nucleotides read TGCAGCGTCGCCGACAGGGGGCAAGGAAACACCATATATTTT. It codes for CSVADRGQGNTIYF. The full variable domain, completed using reference TRBV29-1 and TRBJ1-3, is SAVISQKPSRDICQRGTSLTIQCQVDSQVTMMFWYRQQPGQSLTLIATANQGSEATYESGFVIDKFPISRPNLTFSTLTVSNMSPEDSSIYLCSVADRGQGNTIYFGEGSWLTVV.

The V call is TRBV2, the J call TRBJ2-3, with D unresolved. Looked up from germline, CDR1 is SNHLY and CDR2 is FYNNEI. This CDR3 region has 12 residues. The ends were cut back, 2 bases at V and 4 bases at J, with 4 bases in the middle. Here the CDR3 reads CASSELPDTQYF. The CDR3 DNA follows: TGTGCCAGCAGTGAACTTCCAGATACGCAGTATTTT.

In its sample, this clone was seen once. The DNA for the CDR3 is TGTGCCATCAGTGCAGCCGGGACAGGGGCCCAGGAGGGGAATGAAAAACTGTTTTTT. It yields the protein CAISAAGTGAQEGNEKLFF. The chain recombines TRBV10-3 with TRBJ1-4; 10 bases match TRBD1. In germline, CDR1 is ENHRY, CDR2 SYGVKD. This CDR3 region has 19 residues. Unmatched junction bases numbered 16, after V lost 4 bases and J lost 5 bases.

The rearrangement joins TRBV7-8 to TRBJ1-3; possible D gene TRBD1, 6 bases. Germline V gene lookup returns CDR1 SGHVS and CDR2 FQNEAQ. The V end was cut by 1 base, the J end by 4 bases, with 14 bases between. The CDR3 consists of 16 residues. For the CDR3, the DNA is TGTGCCAGCAGCTTAGACGGGTACAGGGTCGGAAACACCATATATTTT. This codes for CASSLDGYRVGNTIYF.